This T cell receptor (beta chain) was sequenced for a study of blood T cell repertoires in COVID-19. Turning to the study itself: The United States, Italy and Spain provided the acute and convalescent COVID-19 samples.

In the source study's methods: Scientists estimated how many nucleated cells there were by amplifying reference gene primers. Sequencing was performed with immunoSEQ multiplex PCR; in TCRdb, only in-frame clones are kept and a portion is missing. That table furnishes V, J and clone size, whereas the DNA furnished D and trimming. The sample lists 45,000 to 55,000 clones, roughly 91% seen once, with about 2.9% in the top ten. This CDR3 has 16 residues. The V gene end was trimmed by 1 base and the J gene end by 3 bases; junction bases not matched to a gene: 3. Germline V gene sequence: CDR1 SGHNT, CDR2 YYREEE (reference sequence).

This receptor was taken from a human donor in a cohort sampled during active COVID-19. V and J are TRBV5-4 and TRBJ1-6; 8 nucleotides align to TRBD1. Sequencing used peripheral blood. CDR3 DNA: TGTGCCAGCAGCTTGAGAACAGGGGGCTATAATTCACCCCTCCACTTT. This sequence encodes CASSLRTGGYNSPLHF.